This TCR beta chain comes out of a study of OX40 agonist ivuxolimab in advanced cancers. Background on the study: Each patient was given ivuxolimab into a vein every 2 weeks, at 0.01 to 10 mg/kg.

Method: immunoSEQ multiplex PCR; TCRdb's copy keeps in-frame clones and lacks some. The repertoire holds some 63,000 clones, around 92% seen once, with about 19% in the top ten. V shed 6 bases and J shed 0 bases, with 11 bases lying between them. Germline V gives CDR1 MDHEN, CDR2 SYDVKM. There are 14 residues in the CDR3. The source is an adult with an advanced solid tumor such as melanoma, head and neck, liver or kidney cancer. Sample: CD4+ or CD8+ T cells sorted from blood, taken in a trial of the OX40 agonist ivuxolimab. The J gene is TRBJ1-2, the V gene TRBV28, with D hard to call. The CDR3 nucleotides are TGTGCCAGCAGAGCTACACCCGCTAACTATGGCTACACCTTC. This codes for CASRATPANYGYTF.